One T cell receptor beta chain is described in this entry. What it recognizes is unknown. With 60 Vbeta and 13 Jbeta primers, the PCR was carried out. Sequencing was performed with immunoSEQ multiplex PCR; in TCRdb, only in-frame clones are kept and a portion is missing. The sample has 200,000 to 250,000 clones, around 89% seen once. The data belong to a study of cytomegalovirus exposure and HLA in healthy donors. Study-wide results and caveats: The authors later linked a missense DCLRE1C variant to TCR beta V- and J-gene trimming. Presence/absence analysis assumed near-uniform sequencing depth across donors. Altogether, 150 to 200 TCR beta chains were recorded as cytomegalovirus-associated.

Germline V gene data show CDR1 as SGHTA and CDR2 as FQGNSA. V dropped 5 bases and J dropped 4 bases, with 9 bases sitting between them. CDR3 length: 13 residues. Sequenced input: PBMCs. The clonotype originates from a woman under 30 in good health and CMV-seronegative. The chain couples TRBV7-2 to TRBJ1-5; a possible D gene is TRBD1 (5 bases). The DNA of the CDR3 is TGTGCCAGCAGCGCGACAGTGAATCAGCCCCAGCATTTT. Its translation is CASSATVNQPQHF. Full variable domain (remainder filled in from reference TRBV7-2 and TRBJ1-5): GAGVSQSPSNKVTEKGKDVELRCDPISGHTALYWYRQSLGQGLEFLIYFQGNSAPDKSGLPSDRFSAERTGGSVSTLTIQRTQQEDSAVYLCASSATVNQPQHFGDGTRLSIL.